The 11 T cell receptor beta chains presented below share a single source sample, sequenced in a study of T cells in narcolepsy. Sequenced by immunoSEQ multiplex PCR; TCRdb stores in-frame clones only, minus some. Here the sample spans some 20,000 clones, 80% to 85% being singletons. Specimen: memory (CD45RA-) CD4+ T cells from blood. Source of these receptors: a human donor in good health.

V and J are TRBV19 and TRBJ1-2, with 7 positions matching TRBD1. Germline-derived CDR1 and CDR2 are LNHDA and SQIVND (reference sequence). The CDR3 runs 19 residues. V was pared by 2 bases and J by 4 bases, with 19 bases of the junction left unmatched. CDR3 region: CASSIQPLAGGTKGYGYTF. CDR3 nucleotides: TGTGCCAGTAGTATACAACCTTTGGCAGGGGGAACTAAAGGCTATGGCTACACCTTC.

This chain uses TRBV5-1 with TRBJ2-3, with TRBD2 matching over 8 bases. V was pared by 0 bases and J by 3 bases, with 6 bases of the junction left unmatched. Germline V CDR1 and CDR2: SGHRS, YFSETQ. The CDR3 covers 16 residues. The CDR3 DNA is TGCGCCAGCAGCTTGGGGGCGGGAGGCGAGACAGATACGCAGTATTTT. Encoded protein: CASSLGAGGETDTQYF.

The chain carries TRBV6-1 and TRBJ2-3, with TRBD2 matching 7 bases. Germline trimming cut 8 bases from V and 4 bases from J; bases unmatched to any gene: 3. The CDR3 extends over 12 amino acids. The germline CDR1 and CDR2 sequences are MNHNS and SASEGT. The CDR3 loop is CASRGVSDTQYF. CDR3 nucleotides: TGTGCCAGCCGGGGGGTGTCAGATACGCAGTATTTT.

This chain joins TRBV4-2 and TRBJ1-5; the D is unclear. Per germline, CDR1 LGHNA and CDR2 YNFKEQ. This CDR3 is 15 amino acids long. V was cut by 0 bases and J by 4 bases, with 10 bases left in between. In DNA, the CDR3 is TGTGCCAGCAGCCAAGATTCAGGAGGGAATCAGCCCCAGCATTTT. Translation gives CASSQDSGGNQPQHF.

The J gene is TRBJ2-3, the V gene TRBV7-8; D possibly corresponds to TRBD2 (7 bases). CDR1 is SGHVS and CDR2 is FQNEAQ in the germline V gene. V was clipped by 0 bases and J by 10 bases, with 17 bases between them. This CDR3 spans 15 amino acids. The CDR3 nucleotides are TGTGCCAGCAGCTTAGCGAGGAGGGGGGGCGGAGCGCAGTATTTT. As protein: CASSLARRGGGAQYF.

The genes are TRBV5-1 and TRBJ2-6, with TRBD2 identical over 9 bases. Germline V gives CDR1 SGHRS, CDR2 YFSETQ. V lost 5 bases and J lost 1; bases outside the gene matches: 10. CDR3 length: 18 amino acids. As DNA, the CDR3 is TGCGCCAGCAGAAAGGATAGCGGGAGAGCTTCTGGGGCCAACGTCCTGACTTTC. Translation gives CASRKDSGRASGANVLTF.

For the CDR3, the DNA is TGTGCCAGCAGCCAGGGGGCAACAGCCAACCCGTTTAGACAAGAGACCCAGTACTTC. Protein: CASSQGATANPFRQETQYF. The J gene is TRBJ2-5, the V gene TRBV7-2; 8 nucleotides match TRBD1. The trim removed 5 bases at V and 2 bases at J, leaving 19 bases unmatched. Germline V gene data show CDR1 as SGHTA and CDR2 as FQGNSA. This CDR3 comprises 19 residues.

The chain couples TRBV19 to TRBJ2-3; D is perhaps TRBD1 (6 bases). This CDR3 has 13 amino acids. The germline gives CDR1 LNHDA, CDR2 SQIVND (reference sequence). The ends were cut back, 9 bases at V and 0 bases at J, with 10 bases in the middle. This CDR3 is CASRQDSTDTQYF. The CDR3 DNA sequence: TGTGCCAGCCGACAGGATAGCACAGATACGCAGTATTTT.

The chain has TRBV5-8 and TRBJ2-3; 7 bases match TRBD2. The CDR3 covers 13 residues. Per the germline V gene, CDR1 is SGHTS and CDR2 is YDEGEE. Trimming took 0 bases from V and 5 from J; bases not matched to a gene: 0. CDR3 region: CASSLAGGDTQYF. The CDR3 DNA is TGTGCCAGCAGCTTGGCGGGGGGAGATACGCAGTATTTT.

The CDR3: CASSSRLAGYTDTQYF. The CDR3 DNA reads TGTGCCAGCAGTTCGCGGCTAGCGGGTTACACAGATACGCAGTATTTT. The V call is TRBV2, the J call TRBJ2-3; 8 nucleotides match TRBD2. The CDR3 extends over 16 amino acids. CDR1 and CDR2 (germline): SNHLY, FYNNEI. With V trimmed by 5 bases and J by 2 bases, 9 bases remained unmatched.

The chain uses TRBV4-2 and TRBJ2-3; D uncertain. The germline V gene has CDR1 LGHNA and CDR2 YNFKEQ. The CDR3 covers 15 residues. Trimming stripped 3 bases from V and 5 bases from J, with 15 bases between. CDR3 DNA: TGTGCCAGCAGCCAGTCGGGCCCCGTCGGAGATACGCAGTATTTT. The encoded protein is CASSQSGPVGDTQYF.